The text below deals with one T cell receptor (beta chain). Its antigen is currently unknown. TCRdb reprocessed the reads via MiXCR and lists one record per CDR3 protein. This table holds 310,000 or so distinct CDR3 sequences, about 23% found once. This entry is derived from a study of T cell repertoires in cytomegalovirus infection. Across the study: CMV infection and matching HLA type were both indicated by public TCR beta signatures. Findings of the study overall: HLA-C-restricted CMV-specific TCR beta clonotypes prevailed in the ex vivo response. Of the TCR beta families, the public ones yielded a cumulative frequency that identified carriers of CMV plus the relevant HLA.

Germline CDR1 and CDR2: SQVTM and ANQGSEA. V was trimmed by 4 bases and J by 1 base, leaving 13 bases between them. This CDR3 has 15 residues. This TCR was recovered from a human donor in good health (CMV status not recorded). Some clones in this sample may be carry-over from other donors' samples. V and J are TRBV29-1 and TRBJ2-2; tentatively, D is TRBD2 (6 bases). The sequencing input was PBMCs. The CDR3, as DNA: TGCAGCGTTGGTGTGGCGCGGGGGAACACCGGGGAGCTGTTTTTT. It codes for CSVGVARGNTGELFF.